These T cell receptor beta chains were read from a single sample in a study of molecular identifiers for immune sequencing clone quantification. Using its own MiXCR run on the PCR reads, TCRdb lists one record per CDR3 protein. This table has 400,000 to 600,000 distinct CDR3 sequences, over 20% appearing once. Sequences were obtained from naive CD8+ T cells from blood, with Jurkat cell RNA spiked in. The receptors stem from a human donor in good health. Some libraries in this study had Jurkat cell RNA spiked in. Both conserved end residues are part of each CDR3. The order of the fields is V gene, J gene, D gene, clone size, CDR3 length, CDR3 protein, CDR3 DNA. A D gene is named only where the DNA matches it firmly. For some rows the clone size is stated as once, few or many, or as a class when expanded; others skip it.

TRBV6-2/TRBV6-3	TRBJ2-5	NA	many	16	CASSYLASANQETQYF	TGTGCCAGCAGTTACCTGGCTAGCGCGAACCAAGAGACCCAGTACTTC
TRBV7-2	TRBJ2-3	NA	many	16	CASSPIPGHPSDTQYF	TGTGCCAGCAGCCCGATACCGGGACACCCCTCAGATACGCAGTATTTT
TRBV5-6	TRBJ1-4	TRBD1	many	15	CASSSQQGAGEKLFF	TGTGCCAGCAGCTCCCAACAGGGGGCAGGAGAAAAACTGTTTTTT
TRBV5-7	TRBJ1-3	TRBD1	few	16	CASSPGQASSGNTIYF	TGTGCCAGCAGTCCCGGACAGGCCAGCTCTGGAAACACCATATATTTT
TRBV4-2	TRBJ2-7	NA	NA	16	CASGQEGVAGVYEQYF	TGTGCCAGCGGCCAAGAGGGGGTGGCAGGGGTCTACGAGCAGTACTTC
TRBV7-9	TRBJ2-1	NA	NA	13	CASSLPPSDEQFF	TGTGCCAGCAGCTTACCCCCCTCGGATGAGCAGTTCTTC
TRBV12-3/TRBV12-4	TRBJ1-5	NA	NA	15	CASSWSGGRNQPQHF	TGTGCCAGCAGTTGGTCGGGGGGGCGAAATCAGCCCCAGCATTTT
TRBV30	TRBJ2-3	NA	NA	14	CAWSQGRTTGTQYF	TGTGCCTGGAGCCAGGGGCGGACCACAGGTACGCAGTATTTT
TRBV11-2	TRBJ2-2	NA	NA	14	CASSLLGRAGELFF	TGTGCCAGCAGCTTACTAGGGAGAGCCGGAGAGCTGTTTTTT
TRBV29-1	TRBJ2-3	TRBD1	NA	14	CSASGDRSTDTQYF	TGCAGCGCCTCCGGGGACAGGTCAACAGATACGCAGTATTTT
TRBV9	TRBJ2-5	NA	many	13	CASSVGGEETQYF	TGTGCCAGCAGCGTAGGCGGGGAAGAGACCCAGTACTTC
TRBV28	TRBJ2-7	NA	NA	12	CASSLTRNEQYF	TGTGCCAGCAGTTTAACTAGAAACGAGCAGTACTTC
TRBV2	TRBJ1-5	TRBD1	few	15	CASRAGTGVRQPQHF	TGTGCCAGCAGGGCCGGGACAGGGGTTCGGCAGCCCCAGCATTTT
TRBV19	TRBJ1-1	NA	few	13	CASSIADNTEAFF	TGTGCCAGTAGTATAGCCGATAACACTGAAGCTTTCTTT
TRBV13	TRBJ2-1	NA	NA	14	CASSLGPTSPQLYF	TGTGCCAGCAGCTTAGGACCTACTAGTCCTCAGCTGTACTTC
TRBV7-9	TRBJ2-1	TRBD2	few	16	CASSSPASGGYNEQFF	TGTGCCAGCAGCTCCCCCGCCAGCGGGGGTTACAATGAGCAGTTCTTC
TRBV5-6	TRBJ2-7	NA	few	15	CASSLGAGAWYEQYF	TGTGCCAGCAGCTTGGGGGCAGGGGCTTGGTACGAGCAGTACTTC
TRBV7-9	TRBJ2-3	NA	many	17	CASSLPLQGSLRDTQYF	TGTGCCAGCAGCTTACCCCTACAGGGTTCATTGCGAGATACGCAGTATTTT
TRBV27	TRBJ2-7	TRBD1	NA	14	CASRGGRGLYEQYF	TGTGCCAGCAGGGGGGGCAGGGGGCTGTACGAGCAGTACTTC
TRBV13	TRBJ2-1	NA	many	14	CASSPAWGAGEQFF	TGTGCCAGCAGCCCTGCTTGGGGGGCCGGTGAGCAGTTCTTC
TRBV25-1	TRBJ2-7	NA	many	11	CASSGGPEQYF	TGTGCCAGCAGTGGAGGTCCCGAGCAGTACTTC
TRBV3-1	TRBJ2-3	TRBD2	NA	17	CASSQRLAGDATDTQYF	TGTGCCAGCAGCCAAAGACTAGCGGGAGATGCCACAGATACGCAGTATTTT
TRBV12-3/TRBV12-4	TRBJ2-7	TRBD1	many	16	CASSGPEGARSYEQYF	TGTGCCAGCAGTGGGCCTGAGGGGGCCCGCTCCTACGAGCAGTACTTC
TRBV7-2	TRBJ2-1	TRBD2	few	18	CASSLGGGRGGWANEQFF	TGTGCCAGCAGCTTAGGAGGGGGGCGGGGGGGCTGGGCAAATGAGCAGTTCTTC
TRBV7-9	TRBJ2-7	NA	many	14	CASSPTAGPYEQYF	TGTGCCAGCAGCCCGACGGCGGGGCCCTACGAGCAGTACTTC
TRBV4-3	TRBJ1-1	TRBD1	few	15	CASSQVAGGREEAFF	TGCGCCAGCAGCCAAGTGGCAGGGGGCAGAGAAGAAGCTTTCTTT
TRBV20-1	TRBJ2-2	NA	many	13	CSARVRKTGELFF	TGCAGTGCTAGAGTCCGGAAAACCGGGGAGCTGTTTTTT
TRBV5-8	TRBJ1-6	NA	few	15	CASSWDAADNSPLHF	TGTGCCAGCAGCTGGGACGCGGCGGATAATTCACCCCTCCACTTC
TRBV3-2	TRBJ2-1	NA	NA	15	CASSQERQGLDEQFF	TGTGCCAGCAGCCAAGAGAGGCAGGGTCTCGATGAGCAGTTCTTC
TRBV20-1	TRBJ1-1	NA	NA	13	CSARDPGWEEAFF	TGCAGTGCTAGAGATCCAGGGTGGGAAGAAGCTTTCTTT
TRBV6-5	TRBJ2-3	TRBD1	NA	16	CASSIHGQGITDTQYF	TGTGCCAGCAGTATCCACGGACAGGGTATTACAGATACGCAGTATTTT
TRBV6-2/TRBV6-3	TRBJ1-5	NA	many	14	CASAGSLSNQPQHF	TGTGCCAGCGCCGGGAGTCTAAGCAATCAGCCCCAGCATTTT
TRBV5-1	TRBJ2-1	NA	NA	15	CASSGLDSSYNEQFF	TGCGCCAGCAGCGGTTTGGACAGTTCCTACAATGAGCAGTTCTTC